These T cell receptor beta chains were read from a single sample in a study of blood T cells in healthy people across ages. From the 5' RACE reads, TCRdb called clonotypes with MiXCR, one entry per CDR3 protein. The sample comprises around 690,000 distinct CDR3 sequences, roughly 58% of which are singletons, and roughly 34% rests with the top ten. The specimen was blood. The receptors stem from a man aged 55 to 70 in good health. The CDR3 runs from the conserved cysteine through the conserved F or W. D genes are given only for firm matches. For some rows the clone size is stated as once, few or many, or as a class when expanded; others skip it.

>TRBJ2-7|-|TRBV6-2/TRBV6-3|-
TGTGCCAGCAGTTACGGGGCCCCCACCTACGAGCAGTACTTC
CASSYGAPTYEQYF
>TRBJ2-5|-|TRBV12-3/TRBV12-4|many
TGTGCCAGCAGGTCAGGGGAGACCCAGTACTTC
CASRSGETQYF
>TRBJ2-3|TRBD1|TRBV20-1|-
TGCAGTGCTCAGGACAGGGGACCCACAGATACGCAGTATTTT
CSAQDRGPTDTQYF
>TRBJ2-1|TRBD1|TRBV7-9|-
TGTGCCAGCAGCTTAAGACAGGGGTTCAACAATGAGCAGTTCTTC
CASSLRQGFNNEQFF
>TRBJ1-6|-|TRBV6-6|-
TGTGCCAGCAGCGGGACAAGGGGGGATTCACCCCTCCACTTT
CASSGTRGDSPLHF
>TRBJ2-7|TRBD1|TRBV11-2|-
TGTGCCAGCAGCCCCCGGAGACAGGGGGTTGAGCAGTACTTC
CASSPRRQGVEQYF
>TRBJ2-2|TRBD2|TRBV4-1|-
TGCGCCAGCAGCCAACGGGAGGGGGCGAACACCGGGGAGCTGTTTTTT
CASSQREGANTGELFF
>TRBJ2-5|-|TRBV12-3/TRBV12-4|-
TGTGCCAGCAGCCCCGCTAGCGTTGAGACCCAGTACTTC
CASSPASVETQYF
>TRBJ2-1|-|TRBV6-1|-
TGTGCCAGCAGTGAAGGGATATTTCGAGATTCTCAGTTCTTC
CASSEGIFRDSQFF
>TRBJ2-7|-|TRBV6-2/TRBV6-3|few
TGTGCCAGCAGTTACTCCGGGACAAGGGGATCGTACGAGCAGTACTTC
CASSYSGTRGSYEQYF